Listed here are 24 T cell receptor beta chains from one sample, sequenced in a study of shared clonotypes between healthy human individuals. Only in-frame clones appear in the TCRdb table, and some are missing; sequencing was by immunoSEQ multiplex PCR. The profile shows about 2,500,000 clones, more than 80% of them singletons. The sequenced material came from naive CD4+ T cells sorted from blood. Subset here: CD45RA+ positively selected. These receptors were taken from a man aged 18 to 29 in good health.

The V gene is TRBV11-2, the J gene TRBJ2-1; D call uncertain. Trimming cost V 1 base and J 4 bases, with 20 bases left between them. Germline V gene lookup returns CDR1 SGHAT and CDR2 FQNNGV. The CDR3 is made up of 18 amino acids. CDR3: CASSLGPIFRLAYNEQFF. CDR3 sequence (DNA): TGTGCCAGCAGCTTAGGACCAATATTTCGGTTAGCTTACAATGAGCAGTTCTTC.

The chain is built from TRBV2 and TRBJ2-7; tentatively, D is TRBD1 (8 bases). Trimming shortened V by 6 bases and J by 9 bases, and 18 bases separated the two germline ends. The CDR3 runs to 13 residues. CDR1 is SNHLY, CDR2 FYNNEI, per germline. Written as DNA, the CDR3 is TGTGCCAGCAGGGAGACAGGGGAGGGAGGGCAGTACTTC. Its translation is CASRETGEGGQYF.

The chain recombines TRBV10-3 with TRBJ2-7; D possibly corresponds to TRBD1 (5 bases). CDR1 is ENHRY and CDR2 is SYGVKD in the germline V gene. The V and J ends lost 0 bases and 1 base respectively, with 10 bases between them. The CDR3 totals 15 residues. CDR3 loop: CAISESWGLSYEQYF. Here the CDR3 DNA reads TGTGCCATCAGTGAGTCCTGGGGCCTGTCCTACGAGCAGTACTTC.

This rearrangement joins TRBV4-1 to TRBJ2-5; D is undetermined. The CDR3 sequence is 12 residues long. Germline V gives CDR1 MGHRA, CDR2 YSYEKL. V lost 5 bases and J lost 5, with 9 bases in between. The CDR3 region has the DNA TGCGCCAGCAGCTCAATCGGGGAGACCCAGTACTTC. Translating gives CASSSIGETQYF.

In regard to this clone: Other DNA sequences from this sample encode an identical CDR3 as well. J is TRBJ2-7 and V is TRBV29-1; 10 nucleotides match TRBD1. J lost 3 bases, V lost 6 bases, and 2 bases had no gene match. Germline V gene data show CDR1 as SQVTM and CDR2 as ANQGSEA. This CDR3 spans 12 amino acids. DNA of the CDR3: TGCAGCGTCGGACAGGGGGTCTACGAGCAGTACTTC. Translating gives CSVGQGVYEQYF.

This clone has just one count. CDR3 residues: CASSPSPGAGGRANEQYF. The CDR3 coding sequence is TGTGCCAGCTCACCATCTCCCGGGGCGGGAGGGAGAGCCAACGAGCAGTACTTC. The chain combines TRBV18 with TRBJ2-7, with 9 bases matching TRBD2. Looked up from germline, CDR1 is KGHSH and CDR2 is LQKENI. Trimming at V came to 2 bases and at J to 5 bases, leaving 16 bases not matched to a gene. The CDR3 is 18 residues long.

As to this clone: Other DNA sequences in the sample encode the same CDR3. The rearrangement links TRBV10-3 to TRBJ2-7; no definite D call. CDR1 is ENHRY and CDR2 is SYGVKD in the germline V gene. The CDR3 length is 12 residues. V was cut by 0 bases and J by 4 bases, with 4 bases left in between. This chain's CDR3 is CAISESSYEQYF. In nucleotides, the CDR3 is TGTGCCATCAGTGAGTCCTCGTACGAGCAGTACTTC.

The chain combines TRBV6-5 with TRBJ2-1, with 9 nucleotides matching TRBD1. The germline V gene has CDR1 MNHEY and CDR2 SVGAGI. Trimming removed 10 bases from V and 3 bases from J; junction bases left unmatched: 10. This CDR3 contains 15 residues. The chain's CDR3 is CATQRGQGNYNEQFF. The CDR3 DNA reads TGTGCCACCCAGCGGGGACAGGGCAACTACAATGAGCAGTTCTTC.

The chain links TRBV29-1 to TRBJ2-1; TRBD2 aligns across 9 bases. In germline, CDR1 is SQVTM, CDR2 ANQGSEA. J was trimmed by 8 bases and V by 0 bases; bases with no gene match: 11. CDR3 size: 16 residues. The CDR3 nucleotides read TGCAGCGTTGAAGATCTCGGAGGAGCGGGGGGCTATGAGCAGTTCTTC. Translated: CSVEDLGGAGGYEQFF.

The chain uses TRBV21-1 and TRBJ1-2; TRBD1 is the table's D call and was not checked against the DNA. TRBV21-1 is a pseudogene segment. The CDR3 consists of 14 residues. This chain's CDR3 is CASSKVGRNYGYTF. CDR3 DNA sequence: TGTGCCAGCAGCAAAGTAGGCAGGAACTATGGCTACACCTTC.

V gene TRBV29-1 combines with J gene TRBJ2-7; TRBD1 agrees at 10 bases. From germline, CDR1 is SQVTM and CDR2 ANQGSEA. The CDR3 extends over 16 amino acids. Trimming removed 2 bases from V and 3 bases from J; junction bases left unmatched: 10. In nucleotides, the CDR3 is TGCAGCGTTGAAATAGTTGGGGACAGGGGCCACTACGAGCAGTACTTC. Amino acid sequence: CSVEIVGDRGHYEQYF.

The chain employs TRBV10-3 and TRBJ2-5, with 9 bases lining up with TRBD2. The DNA end is more similar to TRBJ2-7, so the J call may be wrong. CDR1 and CDR2 from the germline V gene are ENHRY and SYGVKD. The CDR3 is 14 amino acids. CDR3 protein: CAISVTSGTYEQYF. The CDR3 DNA is TGTGCCATCAGTGTGACTAGCGGAACCTACGAGCAGTACTTC.

In this sample, this clone turned up once. V and J are TRBV10-3 and TRBJ2-3; D unresolved. CDR1 and CDR2 from the germline V gene are ENHRY and SYGVKD. V dropped 11 bases and J dropped 2 bases, with 14 bases sitting between them. There are 13 residues in the CDR3. The CDR3 loop is CASTQDVTDTQYF. The DNA of the CDR3 is TGTGCCTCGACCCAAGATGTCACAGATACGCAGTATTTT.

The V and J genes are TRBV5-6 and TRBJ1-1; weak D call: TRBD1 (6 bases). V dropped 0 bases and J dropped 3 bases, with 12 bases sitting between them. Per germline, CDR1 SGHDT and CDR2 YYEEEE. The CDR3 consists of 15 residues. CDR3: CASSLVGGADTEAFF. The DNA of the CDR3 is TGTGCCAGCAGCTTGGTTGGGGGCGCGGACACTGAAGCTTTCTTT.

The V and J genes are TRBV5-4 and TRBJ2-2; TRBD2 aligns across 10 bases. V gave up 3 bases and J gave up 0 bases; unmatched junction bases: 2. Per germline, CDR1 SGHNT and CDR2 YYREEE (reference sequence). The CDR3 is made up of 16 amino acids. This CDR3 is CASSSLAGANTGELFF. CDR3 bases: TGTGCCAGCAGCTCCCTAGCGGGAGCGAACACCGGGGAGCTGTTTTTT.

This sequence joins TRBV28 and TRBJ2-5, with D possibly being TRBD2 (6 bases). V was trimmed by 2 bases and J by 5 bases, leaving 9 bases between them. Germline V gene sequence: CDR1 MDHEN, CDR2 SYDVKM. This CDR3 region has 13 residues. The CDR3 bases are TGTGCCAGCAGTTTAGGGGGGTGGGAGACCCAGTACTTC. This encodes CASSLGGWETQYF.

The chain joins TRBV28 to TRBJ2-7; D possibly matches TRBD1 or TRBD2 (5 bases each). Germline CDR1 MDHEN, CDR2 SYDVKM. The CDR3 spans 15 residues. V was cut by 3 bases and J by 4 bases, with 16 bases left in between. CDR3 region: CASSLPLGPIYEQYF. CDR3 nucleotide sequence: TGTGCCAGCAGTTTGCCCTTGGGACCGATATACGAGCAGTACTTC. The full variable domain, rest sourced from reference TRBV28 and TRBJ2-7, is DVKVTQSSRYLVKRTGEKVFLECVQDMDHENMFWYRQDPGLGLRLIYFSYDVKMKEKGDIPEGYSVSREKKERFSLILESASTNQTSMYLCASSLPLGPIYEQYFGPGTRLTVT.

For this clone: Other nucleotide sequences in the sample specify the same CDR3. The chain carries TRBV7-9 and TRBJ2-3; 9 bases align to TRBD2. Losses at the gene ends were 6 bases for V and 1 base for J; bases not matched to a gene: 2. The CDR3 has 14 residues. The V gene's germline CDR1 is SEHNR and CDR2 FQNEAQ (reference sequence). The CDR3 here is CASRGLAGTDTQYF. CDR3 nucleotides: TGTGCCAGCAGGGGACTAGCAGGCACAGATACGCAGTATTTT.

The V gene is TRBV21-1, the J gene TRBJ1-2. TRBV21-1 is listed as a pseudogene. This CDR3 is built from 14 residues. CDR3 DNA sequence: TGTGCCAGCAGCAACCGATTAGCTAACTATGGCTACACCTTC. This gives the protein CASSNRLANYGYTF.

V and J are TRBV28 and TRBJ2-7; D possibly corresponds to TRBD2 (7 bases). V was trimmed by 4 bases and J by 5 bases, leaving 18 bases between them. The CDR3 consists of 15 residues. CDR1 and CDR2 from the germline V gene are MDHEN and SYDVKM. Written as DNA, the CDR3 is TGTGCCAGCAGTTCGGGGGGCGGCAACATTGACGAGCAGTACTTC. It codes for CASSSGGGNIDEQYF.

The rearrangement uses TRBV5-1 and TRBJ2-7; possible D gene TRBD2, 5 bases. Germline CDR1 and CDR2: SGHRS and YFSETQ. The V gene lost 1 base and the J gene lost 2 bases, with 13 bases spanning the gap. This CDR3 region has 15 residues. The CDR3 region is CASSLTGDLAYEQYF. The CDR3 DNA follows: TGCGCCAGCAGCTTGACCGGGGATCTCGCCTACGAGCAGTACTTC.

The rearrangement uses TRBV7-6 and TRBJ1-4; 10 bases agree with TRBD1. Germline V gene sequence: CDR1 SGHVS, CDR2 FNYEAQ. Trimming cost V 5 bases and J 14 bases; bases outside gene matches: 8. CDR3 length: 13 residues. The CDR3 region is CASSPEGQGLLFF. The CDR3 bases are TGTGCCAGCAGCCCAGAGGGACAGGGGCTCCTGTTTTTT.

The chain employs TRBV7-2 and TRBJ1-2, with D uncertain. Germline assignment: CDR1 SGHTA and CDR2 FQGNSA. CDR3 length: 14 amino acids. V shed 1 base and J shed 4 bases, with 10 bases lying between them. CDR3: CASSLGRVGYGYTF. The CDR3 coding sequence is TGTGCCAGCAGCTTAGGAAGGGTCGGCTATGGCTACACCTTC. Based on the CDR3 plus reference TRBV7-2 and TRBJ1-2, the full variable domain is GAGVSQSPSNKVTEKGKDVELRCDPISGHTALYWYRQSLGQGLEFLIYFQGNSAPDKSGLPSDRFSAERTGGSVSTLTIQRTQQEDSAVYLCASSLGRVGYGYTFGSGTRLTVV.

The V gene is TRBV5-6, the J gene TRBJ2-7; D may be TRBD1 or TRBD2 (5 bases each). The CDR3 contains 16 residues. The germline V and J ends were trimmed by 4 bases and 2 bases, with 19 bases remaining between them. The V gene's germline CDR1 is SGHDT and CDR2 YYEEEE. CDR3 amino acids: CASSPTGLKGPYEQYF. CDR3 nucleotides: TGTGCCAGCAGCCCAACAGGACTCAAGGGACCCTACGAGCAGTACTTC. Looking up the rest from reference TRBV5-6 and TRBJ2-7 gives the full variable domain: DAGVTQSPTHLIKTRGQQVTLRCSPKSGHDTVSWYQQALGQGPQFIFQYYEEEERQRGNFPDRFSGHQFPNYSSELNVNALLLGDSALYLCASSPTGLKGPYEQYFGPGTRLTVT.